This TCR beta chain derives from a study of vaccination and CD4 T cells after COVID-19. Across the study: Researchers treated cells with overlapping spike peptides taken from SARS-CoV-2, HCoV-NL63, HCoV-OC43 and HCoV-229E.

Per germline, CDR1 DFQATT and CDR2 SNEGSKA (reference sequence). The J segment lost 4 bases and the V segment lost 3 bases, leaving 7 bases of the junction unmatched. This CDR3 is built from 14 residues. Cultured CD4+ T cell DNA underwent sequencing with the Oncomine TCR Beta short-read assay. Cultured CD4+ T cells were the source of extracted genomic DNA. TCRdb called the PCR reads again in MiXCR, with one record for every CDR3 protein. Here the sample spans 19,000 or so distinct CDR3 sequences, under 60% being singletons. This clonotype has more than one count but fewer than ten. What it binds is unknown. Regarding treatment: approximately 10-day PBMC culture with coronavirus spike peptide pools or control peptides (ViraFEST assay). ViraFEST enlarged antigen-specific T cell populations with peptide pools and afterwards sequenced TCRs.

The sequenced sample was CD4+ T cells from blood, cultured in vitro, obtained after SARS-CoV-2 vaccination. This receptor was taken from a human donor who had recovered from COVID-19. V and J are TRBV20-1 and TRBJ1-1, with 8 bases matching TRBD1. This CDR3 is CSASQGAGGTEAFF. Written as DNA, the CDR3 is TGCAGTGCTAGCCAGGGGGCCGGTGGCACTGAAGCTTTCTTT.